Below are 16 T cell receptor beta chains sequenced from a single sample in a study of cytomegalovirus exposure and HLA in healthy donors. Primers included in the PCR were 60 Vbeta and 13 Jbeta primers. Clones were read by immunoSEQ multiplex PCR, and TCRdb kept only the in-frame ones, dropping some. The sample includes 230,000 or so clones, nearly 95% of them seen just once. The sequenced sample consisted of PBMCs. These receptors all come from a girl aged 2-10 years in good health and CMV-seronegative.

In DNA, the CDR3 is TGTGCCAGCAGGATGACAGGGGAATTTGCCAAAAACATTCAGTACTTC. Protein product: CASRMTGEFAKNIQYF. The J gene is TRBJ2-4, the V gene TRBV27, with 8 bases aligning to TRBD1. V was pared by 6 bases and J by 1 base, with 8 bases of the junction left unmatched. This CDR3 has 16 residues. Looked up from germline, CDR1 is MNHEY and CDR2 is SMNVEV (reference sequence).

The chain uses TRBV28 and TRBJ1-4; D is unresolved. This CDR3 has 15 residues. Per the germline V gene, CDR1 is MDHEN and CDR2 is SYDVKM. The V gene lost 7 bases and the J gene lost 8 bases, with 20 bases spanning the gap. DNA of the CDR3: TGTGCCAGCACCCCTAACGGGGTGATTGGGGAAAAACTGTTTTTT. Its translation is CASTPNGVIGEKLFF.

The V call is TRBV4-2, the J call TRBJ2-1; the match to TRBD2 covers 9 bases. This CDR3 comprises 17 residues. Germline trimming cut 1 base from V and 4 bases from J; bases unmatched to any gene: 8. The germline V gene has CDR1 LGHNA and CDR2 YNFKEQ. The CDR3 DNA follows: TGTGCCAGCAGCCAAGGTGGCGGGGGGGTAGGGTACAATGAGCAGTTCTTC. This codes for CASSQGGGGVGYNEQFF.

J is TRBJ1-5 and V is TRBV15; 7 positions agree with TRBD1. Per the germline V gene, CDR1 is LNHNV and CDR2 is YYDKDF (reference sequence). The CDR3 extends over 13 amino acids. The trim removed 6 bases at V and 6 bases at J, leaving 5 bases unmatched. The CDR3 bases are TGTGCCACCAGAAGACAGGGAGGTCAGCCCCAGCATTTT. It encodes CATRRQGGQPQHF. The entire variable domain, with the rest obtained from reference TRBV15 and TRBJ1-5, is as follows: DAMVIQNPRYQVTQFGKPVTLSCSQTLNHNVMYWYQQKSSQAPKLLFHYYDKDFNNEADTPDNFQSRRPNTSFCFLDIRSPGLGDTAMYLCATRRQGGQPQHFGDGTRLSIL.

The chain carries TRBV7-3 and TRBJ1-1; D remains unclear. There are 15 residues in the CDR3. Germline assignment: CDR1 SGHTA and CDR2 FQGTGA. V lost 1 base and J 2 bases, leaving 11 bases between the germline ends. CDR3 residues: CASSLNGGINTEAFF. CDR3 sequence (DNA): TGTGCCAGCAGCTTAAATGGAGGGATCAACACTGAAGCTTTCTTT. The entire variable domain, with the rest obtained from reference TRBV7-3 and TRBJ1-1, is as follows: GAGVSQTPSNKVTEKGKYVELRCDPISGHTALYWYRQSLGQGPEFLIYFQGTGAADDSGLPNDRFFAVRPEGSVSTLKIQRTERGDSAVYLCASSLNGGINTEAFFGQGTRLTVV.

This clone was detected once. This CDR3 is also generated by other DNA sequences in the sample. V is TRBV2 and J is TRBJ2-7; TRBD2 matches at 11 bases. Trimming cost V 6 bases and J 4 bases; bases outside gene matches: 8. This CDR3 spans 15 amino acids. The germline V gene encodes CDR1 SNHLY and CDR2 FYNNEI. The CDR3, as DNA: TGTGCCAGCAGGGCGGGGACTAGCGGATCTTACGAGCAGTACTTC. It codes for CASRAGTSGSYEQYF.

The table lists this clone with a count of one. The V gene is TRBV6-5, the J gene TRBJ1-1; 7 bases are a match to TRBD1. The CDR3 contains 14 residues. The V gene end was trimmed by 6 bases and the J gene end by 4 bases; junction bases not matched to a gene: 8. Looked up from germline, CDR1 is MNHEY and CDR2 is SVGAGI. The CDR3 DNA follows: TGTGCCAGCAGCTCGTACAGGGGTGGCACTGAAGCTTTCTTT. This codes for CASSSYRGGTEAFF.

This chain uses TRBV27 with TRBJ2-3; D not resolved. Germline V gene lookup returns CDR1 MNHEY and CDR2 SMNVEV (reference sequence). This CDR3 has 14 amino acids. V lost 6 bases and J lost 6, with 16 bases in between. Written as DNA, the CDR3 is TGTGCCAGCAGCAACTTTCGGTACCGGGATACGCAGTATTTT. Translated: CASSNFRYRDTQYF.

The chain employs TRBV5-4 and TRBJ2-3, with TRBD2 identical over 8 bases. The germline V gene has CDR1 SGHNT and CDR2 YYREEE (reference sequence). The CDR3 loop spans 17 amino acids. Unmatched junction bases numbered 7, after V lost 0 bases and J lost 1 base. DNA of the CDR3: TGTGCCAGCAGCTTGGTACGGGGGGGCCCGGGCACAGATACGCAGTATTTT. Amino acid sequence: CASSLVRGGPGTDTQYF. Full variable domain (remainder filled in from reference TRBV5-4 and TRBJ2-3): ETGVTQSPTHLIKTRGQQVTLRCSSQSGHNTVSWYQQALGQGPQFIFQYYREEENGRGNFPPRFSGLQFPNYSSELNVNALELDDSALYLCASSLVRGGPGTDTQYFGPGTRLTVL.

The J gene is TRBJ2-5, the V gene TRBV7-6; 7 positions match TRBD1. TRBJ2-7 explains the end of the DNA better; the J call may be wrong. This CDR3 comprises 13 residues. In germline, CDR1 is SGHVS, CDR2 FNYEAQ. CDR3 in amino acids: CASSLAQGYEQYF. CDR3 DNA: TGTGCCAGCAGCTTAGCACAGGGGTACGAGCAGTACTTC.

The chain has TRBV5-1 and TRBJ1-1; D is possibly TRBD1 (5 bases). V shed 7 bases and J shed 5 bases, with 12 bases lying between them. The CDR3 sequence is 12 residues long. Per the germline V gene, CDR1 is SGHRS and CDR2 is YFSETQ. In nucleotides, the CDR3 is TGCGCCAGCGCCTCGACAGATACTGAAGCTTTCTTT. This codes for CASASTDTEAFF.

The chain combines TRBV2 with TRBJ2-2; D is unresolved. V lost 6 bases and J lost 6, with 17 bases in between. Germline CDR1 reads SNHLY; CDR2 reads FYNNEI. This CDR3 is 15 amino acids long. The CDR3 region is CASRPPGTLAGELFF. CDR3 DNA: TGTGCCAGCAGACCCCCGGGTACCCTCGCCGGGGAGCTGTTTTTT. Full variable domain (rest looked up from reference TRBV2 and TRBJ2-2): EPEVTQTPSHQVTQMGQEVILRCVPISNHLYFYWYRQILGQKVEFLVSFYNNEISEKSEIFDDQFSVERPDGSNFTLKIRSTKLEDSAMYFCASRPPGTLAGELFFGEGSRLTVL.

This clone was seen just once. The chain uses TRBV7-2 and TRBJ2-1; D unclear. Trimming shortened V by 5 bases and J by 0 bases, and 11 bases separated the two germline ends. This CDR3 comprises 15 residues. Germline assignment: CDR1 SGHTA and CDR2 FQGNSA. This chain's CDR3 is CASSRGRSSYNEQFF. The CDR3 DNA follows: TGTGCCAGCAGCCGCGGAAGGAGCTCCTACAATGAGCAGTTCTTC.

This clone was observed once. V usage is TRBV5-1 and J usage is TRBJ2-1, with 8 nucleotides matching TRBD1. V trimming: 2 bases; J trimming: 5 bases; junction bases outside the gene matches: 6. There are 15 residues in the CDR3. CDR1 and CDR2 (germline): SGHRS, YFSETQ. The CDR3 DNA reads TGCGCCAGCAGCTTCCAGGGGGCCTCAAACAATGAGCAGTTCTTC. The encoded protein is CASSFQGASNNEQFF. Using reference TRBV5-1 and TRBJ2-1 for the parts outside the CDR3, the full variable domain is KAGVTQTPRYLIKTRGQQVTLSCSPISGHRSVSWYQQTPGQGLQFLFEYFSETQRNKGNFPGRFSGRQFSNSRSEMNVSTLELGDSALYLCASSFQGASNNEQFFGPGTRLTVL.

J is TRBJ1-5 and V is TRBV10-3, with D unclear. The CDR3 totals 14 residues. CDR1 is ENHRY and CDR2 is SYGVKD in the germline V gene. Trimming stripped 5 bases from V and 0 bases from J, with 8 bases between. The CDR3 region is CAISPTVSNQPQHF. The CDR3 DNA reads as TGTGCCATCAGTCCCACAGTTAGCAATCAGCCCCAGCATTTT.

The chain joins TRBV13 to TRBJ2-3, with D hard to call. Trimming left V 2 bases short and J 0 bases short, with 9 bases between. Germline values: CDR1 PRHDT, CDR2 FYEKMQ (reference sequence). The CDR3 is 15 amino acids. The CDR3 coding sequence is TGTGCCAGCAGCTTACGAAGCGCCAGCACAGATACGCAGTATTTT. Translating it yields CASSLRSASTDTQYF.